Shown below are 18 T cell receptor beta chains from a single sample sequenced in a study of blood T cell repertoires in COVID-19. Assay used: immunoSEQ multiplex PCR; TCRdb lists only in-frame clones, some missing. The sample includes 110,000 to 150,000 clones, about 90% of them seen just once. Input material: peripheral blood. These receptors all come from a woman in her fifties or sixties with acute or convalescent COVID-19.

The rearrangement uses TRBV9 and TRBJ1-1, with D tentatively TRBD1 (5 bases). The CDR3 covers 14 residues. Germline loops: CDR1 SGDLS, CDR2 YYNGEE. V was shortened by 2 bases and J by 7 bases, with 15 bases between the two germline ends. The CDR3 coding sequence is TGTGCCAGCAGCGTTCTAGCGGGGCTTGGTGAAGCTTTCTTT. Translation: CASSVLAGLGEAFF.

The rearrangement links TRBV7-2 to TRBJ1-2, with D possibly TRBD1 on 6 matching bases. With 1 base removed from V and 2 bases from J, the gap between germline ends came to 8 bases. Germline lookup yields CDR1 SGHTA and CDR2 FQGNSA. The CDR3 spans 14 residues. This CDR3 is CASSLGGTNYGYTF. Written as DNA, the CDR3 is TGTGCCAGCAGCTTAGGTGGGACAAACTATGGCTACACCTTC.

This chain links TRBV19 with TRBJ2-1; 9 nucleotides line up with TRBD2. This CDR3 is 15 amino acids long. The V gene end was trimmed by 3 bases and the J gene end by 8 bases; junction bases not matched to a gene: 8. Germline CDR1 is LNHDA and CDR2 is SQIVND (reference sequence). Here the CDR3 reads CASSMTSGRGDEQFF. The DNA of the CDR3 is TGTGCCAGTAGTATGACTAGCGGACGAGGCGATGAGCAGTTCTTC.

The chain couples TRBV21-1 to TRBJ2-7; the table's D call TRBD1 went unverified against the DNA. TRBV21-1 is marked as a pseudogene. The CDR3 contains 18 residues. CDR3 nucleotides: TGTGCCAGCAGCAAAGGGAGCCACAGGGGGCTGAGAGACTACGAGCAGTACTTC. The encoded protein is CASSKGSHRGLRDYEQYF.

This clone was observed a handful of times. This rearrangement joins TRBV5-5 to TRBJ1-6; possible D gene TRBD1, 6 bases. This CDR3 spans 15 amino acids. V lost 4 bases, J lost 6 bases, and 14 bases lay in between. Looked up from germline, CDR1 is SGHKS and CDR2 is YYEKEE (reference sequence). The CDR3 DNA sequence: TGTGCCAGCAGCCCGAGGACAGCCGGTAATTCACCCCTCCACTTT. Translated, it gives CASSPRTAGNSPLHF. Based on the CDR3 plus reference TRBV5-5 and TRBJ1-6, the full variable domain is DAGVTQSPTHLIKTRGQQVTLRCSPISGHKSVSWYQQVLGQGPQFIFQYYEKEERGRGNFPDRFSARQFPNYSSELNVNALLLGDSALYLCASSPRTAGNSPLHFGNGTRLTVT.

DNA for the CDR3: TGTGCCAGCAGCTTCCGAGGTTCTGGAAACACCATATATTTT. This encodes CASSFRGSGNTIYF. The V and J genes are TRBV6-5 and TRBJ1-3; no definite D call. Trimming took off 6 bases at V and 1 base at J, with 10 bases between the two ends. CDR1 is MNHEY and CDR2 is SVGAGI in the germline V gene. The CDR3 totals 14 residues.

This clone was seen more than once but under ten times. The CDR3 sequence is CAIRMGQEDSPLHF. CDR3 nucleotides: TGTGCCATCAGGATGGGACAGGAGGATTCACCCCTCCACTTT. The chain uses TRBV10-3 and TRBJ1-6; 8 nucleotides agree with TRBD1. Germline lookup yields CDR1 ENHRY and CDR2 SYGVKD. V shed 6 bases and J 8 bases; nucleotides not matched to a gene: 6. CDR3 size: 14 residues.

The chain joins TRBV25-1 to TRBJ2-7; 8 positions match TRBD1. This CDR3 has 13 residues. Unmatched junction bases numbered 7, after V lost 5 bases and J lost 7 bases. Germline V gene sequence: CDR1 MGHDK, CDR2 SYGVNS. For the CDR3, the DNA is TGTGCCAGCAGTTCACTCGACAGGGGTGAGCAGTACTTC. Amino acid sequence: CASSSLDRGEQYF.

This chain joins TRBV10-3 and TRBJ2-3, with 8 positions matching TRBD1. Germline V CDR1 and CDR2: ENHRY, SYGVKD. Unmatched junction bases numbered 3, after V lost 0 bases and J lost 1 base. The CDR3 runs to 16 residues. CDR3 residues: CAISESSGQGTDTQYF. CDR3 sequence (DNA): TGTGCCATCAGTGAGTCATCGGGACAGGGCACAGATACGCAGTATTTT.

This chain links TRBV30 with TRBJ2-7; D is undetermined. CDR3 length: 12 residues. Germline values: CDR1 GTSNPN, CDR2 SVGIG (reference sequence). Trimming left V 2 bases short and J 3 bases short, with 8 bases between. The CDR3 protein is CAWSLSGYEQYF. CDR3 in DNA: TGTGCCTGGAGTCTATCCGGCTACGAGCAGTACTTC. The entire variable domain, with the rest obtained from reference TRBV30 and TRBJ2-7, is as follows: SQTIHQWPATLVQPVGSPLSLECTVEGTSNPNLYWYRQAAGRGLQLLFYSVGIGQISSEVPQNLSASRPQDRQFILSSKKLLLSDSGFYLCAWSLSGYEQYFGPGTRLTVT.

This chain joins TRBV5-1 and TRBJ1-5; possible D gene TRBD1, 5 bases. Trimming took off 4 bases at V and 4 bases at J, with 15 bases between the two ends. Looked up from germline, CDR1 is SGHRS and CDR2 is YFSETQ. CDR3 length: 15 amino acids. CDR3 in amino acids: CASSPGMTENQPQHF. The CDR3 coding sequence is TGCGCCAGCAGCCCGGGTATGACAGAAAATCAGCCCCAGCATTTT.

This chain connects TRBV27 to TRBJ1-5; D possibly corresponds to TRBD1 (6 bases). This CDR3 is built from 14 residues. The ends were cut back, 6 bases at V and 7 bases at J, with 16 bases in the middle. Per the germline V gene, CDR1 is MNHEY and CDR2 is SMNVEV (reference sequence). Here the CDR3 reads CASRPQGRYQPQHF. The CDR3 nucleotides read TGTGCCAGCAGGCCACAGGGAAGGTACCAGCCCCAGCATTTT.

The CDR3, as DNA: TGTGCCAGCAGCCCACAGGGGGAGGTCTATGGCTACACCTTC. It yields the protein CASSPQGEVYGYTF. V is TRBV7-2 and J is TRBJ1-2; 8 positions agree with TRBD1. Germline V gene sequence: CDR1 SGHTA, CDR2 FQGNSA. V lost 5 bases and J lost 4; bases outside the gene matches: 6. There are 14 residues in the CDR3. The variable domain in full, with the rest retrieved from reference TRBV7-2 and TRBJ1-2, is GAGVSQSPSNKVTEKGKDVELRCDPISGHTALYWYRQSLGQGLEFLIYFQGNSAPDKSGLPSDRFSAERTGGSVSTLTIQRTQQEDSAVYLCASSPQGEVYGYTFGSGTRLTVV.

About this clone itself: This sample also contains other DNA sequences that code for the same CDR3. The chain recombines TRBV20-1 with TRBJ2-7; D not resolved. This CDR3 has 11 amino acids. Germline V lookup: CDR1 DFQATT, CDR2 SNEGSKA (reference sequence). The germline V and J ends were trimmed by 3 bases and 1 base, with 4 bases remaining between them. The CDR3 spells CSARASYEQYF. CDR3 nucleotide sequence: TGCAGTGCTAGGGCTTCCTACGAGCAGTACTTC.

The chain uses TRBV2 and TRBJ1-1; D is perhaps TRBD1 (5 bases). The germline V and J ends were trimmed by 6 bases and 0 bases, with 17 bases remaining between them. CDR3 size: 16 residues. Germline assignment: CDR1 SNHLY and CDR2 FYNNEI. CDR3 protein: CASRKGSGRMNTEAFF. Here the CDR3 DNA reads TGTGCCAGCAGAAAGGGGTCAGGCAGGATGAACACTGAAGCTTTCTTT. Supplemented by reference TRBV2 and TRBJ1-1, the full variable domain reads EPEVTQTPSHQVTQMGQEVILRCVPISNHLYFYWYRQILGQKVEFLVSFYNNEISEKSEIFDDQFSVERPDGSNFTLKIRSTKLEDSAMYFCASRKGSGRMNTEAFFGQGTRLTVV.

This chain joins TRBV5-1 and TRBJ1-6, with D tentatively TRBD1 (6 bases). Germline V CDR1 and CDR2: SGHRS, YFSETQ. V was pared by 4 bases and J by 6 bases, with 17 bases between. This CDR3 region has 16 residues. CDR3 protein: CASSQGMGFPNSPLHF. DNA of the CDR3: TGCGCCAGCAGCCAGGGGATGGGTTTCCCTAATTCACCCCTCCACTTT. The whole variable domain, filled in from reference TRBV5-1 and TRBJ1-6, reads KAGVTQTPRYLIKTRGQQVTLSCSPISGHRSVSWYQQTPGQGLQFLFEYFSETQRNKGNFPGRFSGRQFSNSRSEMNVSTLELGDSALYLCASSQGMGFPNSPLHFGNGTRLTVT.

The chain carries TRBV7-2 and TRBJ1-1, with D possibly being TRBD1 (6 bases). Germline V CDR1 and CDR2: SGHTA, FQGNSA. V dropped 5 bases and J dropped 3 bases, with 19 bases sitting between them. There are 16 residues in the CDR3. The CDR3 nucleotides read TGTGCCAGCAGCCGCGCCCGGACAGCGAGGGACACTGAAGCTTTCTTT. Translating it yields CASSRARTARDTEAFF.

The chain recombines TRBV21-1 with TRBJ2-7; no DNA check was done on the table's D call, TRBD2. TRBV21-1 is deemed a pseudogene. This CDR3 region has 13 residues. The CDR3 protein is CASSFLGTYEQYF. CDR3 nucleotides: TGTGCCAGCAGTTTTCTCGGTACCTACGAGCAGTACTTC.